This TCR beta chain appears in the sequencing data of a study of cytomegalovirus exposure and HLA in healthy donors. Looking at the study overall: Both the approximately 130 validation repertoires and the 550 to 750 first-cohort repertoires used the same platform, as reported by a later analysis. Study findings and constraints: Reports credit the classifier with highly specific, highly sensitive diagnosis of cytomegalovirus status.

Turning to this clone: What it binds is unknown.

V was clipped by 0 bases and J by 8 bases, with 11 bases between them. The CDR3 is 14 amino acids. CDR1 is SGHRS, CDR2 YFSETQ, per germline. A roughly 120-subject validation cohort, separate from the roughly 700-subject first cohort, supplied the donors. Assay: immunoSEQ multiplex PCR; the TCRdb copy retains only in-frame clones and omits some. The sample contains some 210,000 clones, around four fifths of which appear only once. This receptor was obtained from a woman aged 18-30 years in good health and CMV-seronegative. Sequenced: PBMCs. The chain employs TRBV5-1 and TRBJ1-4, with no clear D. The CDR3 reads CASSLEATREKLFF. The CDR3 coding sequence is TGCGCCAGCAGCTTGGAGGCGACAAGGGAAAAACTGTTTTTT.